This is a list of T cell receptor beta chains from one sample in a study of CD8 T cells in ankylosing spondylitis. TCRdb redid the calling of the 5' RACE reads with MiXCR, one entry per CDR3 protein. The table lists more than 300,000 distinct CDR3 sequences, approximately 10% of them singletons, with roughly a tenth in the top ten. Input material: blood, either unsorted or a sorted T cell fraction (not recorded which). The source is a female donor with ankylosing spondylitis or in good health (not recorded which). Each CDR3 is given with its conserved first and last residue. Fields, in order: V gene, J gene, CDR3 length, CDR3 protein.

V: TRBV4-2; J: TRBJ1-5; length: 16; CDR3: CASSQIDRASNQPQHF
V: TRBV27; J: TRBJ1-2; length: 16; CDR3: CASSLLQDRGRNGYTF
V: TRBV20-1; J: TRBJ2-7; length: 14; CDR3: CSARDFRQDYEQYF
V: TRBV19; J: TRBJ2-1; length: 18; CDR3: CASSYDRSPRSSYNEQFF
V: TRBV7-6; J: TRBJ1-3; length: 18; CDR3: CASSLYRLQTVSGNTIYF
V: TRBV10-3; J: TRBJ2-3; length: 15; CDR3: CAISGLRGFGDTQYF
V: TRBV3-1; J: TRBJ2-7; length: 16; CDR3: CASMGRAESDLYEQYF
V: TRBV6-2/TRBV6-3; J: TRBJ2-1; length: 19; CDR3: CASSLARTSGLSSYNEQFF
V: TRBV5-1; J: TRBJ2-5; length: 15; CDR3: CASSVDGTVQETQYF
V: TRBV7-2; J: TRBJ2-2; length: 16; CDR3: CASSIAIPGKTGELFF
V: TRBV28; J: TRBJ2-5; length: 14; CDR3: CASSLRQGEETQYF
V: TRBV19; J: TRBJ1-4; length: 14; CDR3: CASSMASFNEKLFF
V: TRBV24-1; J: TRBJ2-1; length: 13; CDR3: CATSGLGDNEQFF
V: TRBV7-9; J: TRBJ2-3; length: 15; CDR3: CASSLRMGGPDTQYF
V: TRBV4-3; J: TRBJ2-2; length: 15; CDR3: CASSQGTGVSGELFF
V: TRBV7-9; J: TRBJ2-7; length: 16; CDR3: CASSFGLAGIPYEQYF
V: TRBV10-2; J: TRBJ2-3; length: 15; CDR3: CASSVVVGGEDTQYF
V: TRBV10-3; J: TRBJ2-1; length: 10; CDR3: CAIPVPEQFF
V: TRBV20-1; J: TRBJ2-1; length: 13; CDR3: CSARERGGNEQFF
V: TRBV18; J: TRBJ1-6; length: 13; CDR3: CASSQSEGSPLHF
V: TRBV20-1; J: TRBJ2-7; length: 13; CDR3: CSAREGRESEQYF
V: TRBV5-1; J: TRBJ2-2; length: 17; CDR3: CASSLAPSGAGSGELFF
V: TRBV19; J: TRBJ2-7; length: 14; CDR3: CASRQRRGFWEQYF
V: TRBV25-1; J: TRBJ1-1; length: 15; CDR3: CASSDPAGGNTEAFF
V: TRBV29-1; J: TRBJ1-2; length: 13; CDR3: CSPPGTQGYGYTF
V: TRBV5-1; J: TRBJ1-3; length: 15; CDR3: CASSIGRASGNTIYF
V: TRBV12-3/TRBV12-4; J: TRBJ1-4; length: 14; CDR3: CASAAAGLREKLFF
V: TRBV10-3; J: TRBJ2-5; length: 15; CDR3: CAISAGRGGQETQYF
V: TRBV20-1; J: TRBJ2-1; length: 15; CDR3: CSARSGREGNNEQFF
V: TRBV20-1; J: TRBJ1-6; length: 14; CDR3: CSARDRSYNSPLHF
V: TRBV27; J: TRBJ2-2; length: 16; CDR3: CASSLSRLADAGELFF
V: TRBV20-1; J: TRBJ1-2; length: 16; CDR3: CSARDPFEGAYYGYTF
V: TRBV20-1; J: TRBJ2-1; length: 13; CDR3: CSASGGAYNEQFF
V: TRBV20-1; J: TRBJ2-7; length: 12; CDR3: CSVAFGSDEQYF
V: TRBV20-1; J: TRBJ1-1; length: 12; CDR3: CSATAGVRVAFF
V: TRBV12-5; J: TRBJ2-3; length: 15; CDR3: CASGFGGTSTDTQYF
V: TRBV11-2; J: TRBJ2-3; length: 16; CDR3: CASTHSPAVTADTQYF
V: TRBV20-1; J: TRBJ2-7; length: 14; CDR3: CSAPRASGSYEQYF
V: TRBV5-1; J: TRBJ2-3; length: 14; CDR3: CASSLMDNTDTQYF
V: TRBV11-2; J: TRBJ2-4; length: 14; CDR3: CASSLAGAKNIQYF
V: TRBV20-1; J: TRBJ2-7; length: 16; CDR3: CSAQKTKTSGSYEQYF
V: TRBV5-1; J: TRBJ1-2; length: 13; CDR3: CASSETGDYGYTF
V: TRBV7-2; J: TRBJ1-2; length: 15; CDR3: CASSSRSDVQRGYTF
V: TRBV5-1; J: TRBJ2-1; length: 14; CDR3: CASQLSHRANEQFF
V: TRBV24-1; J: TRBJ1-4; length: 15; CDR3: CATSAGGEGSKKLFF